This TCR beta chain was identified in a study of T cells in localized non-small cell lung cancer (dated by TCRdb to the early 2020s). For context, the study as a whole: Comparing tumors with uninvolved tumor-adjacent lungs, the study looked at the T cell repertoires of hundreds of patients with early-stage NSCLC. The cohort comprised approximately 240 treatment-naïve NSCLC patients with resected, localized lung tumors. A mean age of around 66 years was recorded for the NSCLC patients, of whom more than 120 were male and about a hundred were female.

TCR beta CDR3 regions were sequenced from DNA using the immunoSEQ Assay. Processing in the source paper ran as follows. T cell density was computed as TCR beta template counts normalized to usable DNA estimated by amplifying housekeeping genes. Richness was estimated with the preseqR package, extrapolating to 400,000 templates for PBMC samples and 120,000 templates for tissue samples. Clonality was defined by subtracting Pielou's evenness from one. Tissue-enriched TCRs were identified through differential abundance testing performed on productive amino-acid clonotypes, with a minimum total count of 5 and an alpha of 0.1. Repertoire overlap between compartments was quantified with the Jaccard Index and Morisita Overlap Index. GLIPH clustered TCR beta CDR3s with public tetramer-defined viral CDR3s; viral motifs required at least three viral sequences plus V-gene enrichment. TCRdb took this table from immuneACCESS and kept in-frame rearrangements with V and J called. Such tables lack part of the clones; where checked against another copy, unresolved V genes explain under half of the gap, and the rest is unexplained. V and J calls plus clone size are reproduced from that table; the DNA served to infer D and trimming. For this sample the table gives around 50,000 clones, of which 75% to 90% were detected only once. The ten biggest clones cover 4.5% to 5.5% of the sample.

Per the germline V gene, SNHLY is the CDR1 and FYNNEI is the CDR2. The CDR3 contains 10 residues, cysteine and phenylalanine counted. The only DNA kept is the CDR3, 30 bases in frame from the first base. Between the V and J ends, shortened by 6 bases and 10 bases respectively, the junction contains 4 bases. At diagnosis, peripheral blood, uninvolved tumor-adjacent lung and tumor were collected and stored as a combination of fresh-frozen and FFPE material. Blood samples were analyzed as peripheral blood mononuclear cells for TCR repertoire profiling. Study-level results and caveats: Higher blood T cell density associated with longer overall survival, while higher adjacent-lung clonality associated with shorter survival. Because multi-region tumor sequencing was not performed, intratumor heterogeneity could not be ruled out. Of the top 100 tumor clones, a median of roughly 60 were detected in paired uninvolved adjacent lung; around 27 were also among that lung's top 100. Uninvolved tumor-adjacent lung showed the highest T cell clonality, higher than tumor, which suggests more focused antigenic responses in the adjacent lung. Because the study design was exploratory, TCR variables were selected using unadjusted p-values without false-discovery rate correction.

The sample holds a few counts of this clone. Its antigen remains unidentified. No quality values exist for individual bases; no much larger clone is one base distant. The material sequenced was peripheral blood, taken before any cancer treatment. The TCR originated in a woman between 40 and 69 years old with stage I lung adenocarcinoma. The rearrangement joined TRBV2 to TRBJ1-6; no D segment can be confidently identified. The CDR3 corresponds to CASRGSPLHF. The DNA reads as follows: TGTGCCAGCAGGGGATCACCCCTCCACTTT.